The source of this T cell receptor (beta chain) is a study of neurological immune-mediated disorders. The CDR3 is 14 amino acids. Germline-derived CDR1 and CDR2 are DFQATT and SNEGSKA (reference sequence). V was clipped by 8 bases and J by 4 bases, with 18 bases between them. This clonotype was counted at least ten times. TCRdb processed the 5' RACE reads anew with MiXCR; each CDR3 protein has one entry. The sample shows about 50,000 distinct CDR3 sequences, roughly 15% of them seen only once. This TCR derives from a man in his fifties or sixties in good health. The rearrangement joins TRBV20-1 to TRBJ1-5; D call uncertain. The sequenced sample was PBMCs. The CDR3 coding sequence is TGCAGTACCTACTCCCTGGGCCAGAATCAGCCCCAGCATTTT. This translates into CSTYSLGQNQPQHF.